Shown below are 21 T cell receptor beta chains from a single sample sequenced in a study of blood T cell repertoires in COVID-19. TCRdb's table, derived via immunoSEQ multiplex PCR, lists solely in-frame clones and lacks some. The sample includes over 90,000 clones, roughly 80% seen only once; the top ten take 12%. The sample comprised peripheral blood. Receptors originate from a human donor in a cohort sampled during active COVID-19.

This clone was found once. V gene TRBV5-4 combines with J gene TRBJ2-1; D may be TRBD1 (5 bases). The length of the CDR3 is 15 residues. Deletions cut 3 bases from V and 6 bases from J, with 16 bases between. Germline CDR1 and CDR2: SGHNT and YYREEE (reference sequence). CDR3 protein: CASSYTQGLGNEQFF. CDR3 DNA sequence: TGTGCCAGCAGCTATACCCAGGGTTTGGGCAATGAGCAGTTCTTC.

DNA of the CDR3: TGTGCCAGCAGTTTACCAGCAGGGATCAATCAGCCCCAGCATTTT. Protein: CASSLPAGINQPQHF. The rearrangement joins TRBV28 to TRBJ1-5; tentatively, D is TRBD1 (5 bases). This CDR3 has 15 amino acids. CDR1 and CDR2 (germline): MDHEN, SYDVKM. The V gene lost 2 bases and the J gene lost 3 bases, with 11 bases spanning the gap. The full variable domain, completed using reference TRBV28 and TRBJ1-5, is DVKVTQSSRYLVKRTGEKVFLECVQDMDHENMFWYRQDPGLGLRLIYFSYDVKMKEKGDIPEGYSVSREKKERFSLILESASTNQTSMYLCASSLPAGINQPQHFGDGTRLSIL.

The chain combines TRBV7-2 with TRBJ2-1; D may be TRBD2 (5 bases). Trimming took 4 bases from V and 1 from J, leaving 17 bases between them. The CDR3 sequence is 17 residues long. Germline CDR1 SGHTA, CDR2 FQGNSA. In DNA, the CDR3 is TGTGCCAGCAGCTCCCGGGGATTGACCCCTTCCTACAATGAGCAGTTCTTC. This gives the protein CASSSRGLTPSYNEQFF.

This clone is a singleton in its sample. This rearrangement joins TRBV2 to TRBJ2-5, with 8 bases fitting TRBD2. Germline V gene sequence: CDR1 SNHLY, CDR2 FYNNEI. With V trimmed by 6 bases and J by 1 base, 10 bases remained unmatched. The CDR3 is 16 amino acids. This CDR3 reads CASRRRGGNPQETQYF. The CDR3 nucleotides read TGTGCCAGCAGACGTCGGGGGGGGAACCCCCAAGAGACCCAGTACTTC.

V and J are TRBV29-1 and TRBJ2-6; D gene unclear. Germline V gene sequence: CDR1 SQVTM, CDR2 ANQGSEA. CDR3 length equals 13 residues. V gave up 4 bases and J gave up 0 bases, with 4 bases separating them. The CDR3 bases are TGCAGCGTTGCGGGCTCTGGGGCCAACGTCCTGACTTTC. It codes for CSVAGSGANVLTF.

The chain links TRBV15 to TRBJ1-2; 7 positions match TRBD1. The CDR3 sequence is 14 residues long. Germline V gene data show CDR1 as LNHNV and CDR2 as YYDKDF (reference sequence). V lost 6 bases to trimming and J lost 0 bases; unmatched junction nucleotides: 4. CDR3: CATRPGQTNYGYTF. In DNA, the CDR3 is TGTGCCACCAGGCCGGGACAGACTAACTATGGCTACACCTTC. Drawing the rest from reference TRBV15 and TRBJ1-2, the complete variable domain is DAMVIQNPRYQVTQFGKPVTLSCSQTLNHNVMYWYQQKSSQAPKLLFHYYDKDFNNEADTPDNFQSRRPNTSFCFLDIRSPGLGDTAMYLCATRPGQTNYGYTFGSGTRLTVV.

Here the CDR3 DNA reads TGTGCCAGCCGACAGACAGGGTTCACAGATACGCAGTATTTT. Amino acids: CASRQTGFTDTQYF. This chain links TRBV2 with TRBJ2-3; 7 nucleotides align to TRBD1. The CDR3 totals 14 residues. The trim removed 8 bases at V and 2 bases at J, leaving 7 bases unmatched. Germline V gene sequence: CDR1 SNHLY, CDR2 FYNNEI.

The chain employs TRBV9 and TRBJ1-3; 11 bases agree with TRBD1. The CDR3 is 15 amino acids. The V and J ends lost 3 bases and 3 bases, in that order; junction bases with no gene match: 2. The germline V gene encodes CDR1 SGDLS and CDR2 YYNGEE. The CDR3 DNA is TGTGCCAGCAGCGCCGGGACAGGGGGTGGAAACACCATATATTTT. Residues: CASSAGTGGGNTIYF.

A remark on this clone: Other DNA sequences within the sample encode an identical CDR3. The chain links TRBV14 to TRBJ1-1; D not resolved. CDR1 SGHDN and CDR2 FVKESK come from the germline V gene. This CDR3 comprises 14 residues. The V and J ends lost 1 base and 1 base respectively, with 7 bases between them. This chain's CDR3 is CASSQVPRNTEAFF. The CDR3 nucleotides are TGTGCCAGCAGCCAAGTGCCCAGGAACACTGAAGCTTTCTTT.

This rearrangement joins TRBV28 to TRBJ1-1; D is uncertain. Trimming left V 1 base short and J 1 base short, with 4 bases between. Germline CDR1 reads MDHEN; CDR2 reads SYDVKM. The CDR3 sequence is 13 residues long. CDR3 bases: TGTGCCAGCAGTTTATCACAGAACACTGAAGCTTTCTTT. This encodes CASSLSQNTEAFF.

The chain couples TRBV5-4 to TRBJ2-6, with 7 bases lining up with TRBD2. CDR3 length: 15 residues. CDR1 is SGHNT, CDR2 YYREEE, per germline (reference sequence). Trimming removed 6 bases from V and 2 bases from J; junction bases left unmatched: 5. This CDR3 is CASTDGGAGANVLTF. The CDR3 coding sequence is TGTGCCAGCACCGATGGGGGGGCTGGGGCCAACGTCCTGACTTTC.

This chain connects TRBV5-1 to TRBJ2-5, with 9 bases identical to TRBD2. Per the germline V gene, CDR1 is SGHRS and CDR2 is YFSETQ. This CDR3 region has 17 residues. Losses at the gene ends were 4 bases for V and 1 base for J; bases not matched to a gene: 11. The CDR3 DNA is TGCGCCAGCAGCATATGGTCTAGCGGGGACCTCCAAGAGACCCAGTACTTC. Amino acids: CASSIWSSGDLQETQYF.

This clone showed up just once. The chain links TRBV3-1 (or the pseudogene TRBV3-2) to TRBJ2-5, with D unclear. This CDR3 region has 14 residues. V was trimmed by 1 base and J by 5 bases, leaving 11 bases between them. From germline, CDR1 is LGHDT and CDR2 YNNKEL (reference sequence). CDR3 nucleotide sequence: TGTGCCAGCAGCCAAGTCCCCGTTCCGGAGACCCAGTACTTC. As protein: CASSQVPVPETQYF.

V and J are TRBV4-2 and TRBJ2-3, with 12 bases identical to TRBD2. The ends lost 3 bases at V and 2 bases at J; junction bases unmatched: 6. The V gene's germline CDR1 is LGHNA and CDR2 YNFKEQ. The CDR3 runs to 17 residues. In nucleotides, the CDR3 is TGTGCCAGCAGCCAGTCCTCTAGCGGGGGGGCCACAGATACGCAGTATTTT. Its translation: CASSQSSSGGATDTQYF.

The chain carries TRBV7-9 and TRBJ1-2; 8 bases align to TRBD1. The ends lost 4 bases at V and 7 bases at J; junction bases unmatched: 14. The CDR3 runs to 16 residues. Germline CDR1 reads SEHNR; CDR2 reads FQNEAQ (reference sequence). The CDR3 loop reads CASSSWGADRVAGYTF. For the CDR3, the DNA is TGTGCCAGCAGCTCCTGGGGGGCGGACAGGGTGGCTGGCTACACCTTC.

This rearrangement joins TRBV5-8 to TRBJ1-5; D perhaps matches TRBD1 (5 bases). Germline V gives CDR1 SGHTS, CDR2 YDEGEE. Trimming left V 7 bases short and J 6 bases short, with 14 bases between. The CDR3 sequence is 13 residues long. The DNA for the CDR3 is TGTGCCAGCGGATACAGGTTGGGTCAGCCCCAGCATTTT. It translates to CASGYRLGQPQHF.

The chain employs TRBV2 and TRBJ1-1; D might be TRBD1 (5 bases). The germline V gene encodes CDR1 SNHLY and CDR2 FYNNEI. The CDR3 is 15 residues long. V gave up 5 bases and J gave up 0 bases, with 13 bases separating them. The CDR3: CASSSPAGMNTEAFF. In nucleotides, the CDR3 is TGTGCCAGCAGTAGCCCCGCAGGGATGAACACTGAAGCTTTCTTT.

The chain combines TRBV27 with TRBJ2-2; 8 bases map to TRBD2. Unmatched junction bases numbered 11, after V lost 5 bases and J lost 6 bases. Germline-derived CDR1 and CDR2 are MNHEY and SMNVEV (reference sequence). The CDR3 totals 16 residues. Here the CDR3 reads CASSLSPGLVPGELFF. In nucleotides, the CDR3 is TGTGCCAGCAGTCTTTCACCGGGACTAGTGCCCGGGGAGCTGTTTTTT.

The chain carries TRBV13 and TRBJ1-6; TRBD1 matches at 7 bases. This CDR3 contains 17 residues. Germline V gene lookup returns CDR1 PRHDT and CDR2 FYEKMQ (reference sequence). V lost 3 bases, J lost 6 bases, and 11 bases stayed unmatched. The CDR3: CASSFLGGSRGNSPLHF. The CDR3 region has the DNA TGTGCCAGCAGCTTCCTAGGGGGCTCTCGGGGTAATTCACCCCTCCACTTT.

This clone appeared a few times. V and J are TRBV9 and TRBJ1-1, with D possibly TRBD1 on 6 matching bases. The germline gives CDR1 SGDLS, CDR2 YYNGEE. Trimming cost V 4 bases and J 4 bases, with 11 bases left between them. The CDR3 has 13 residues. The DNA of the CDR3 is TGTGCCAGCAGCCCATCAGGGGTCACTGAAGCTTTCTTT. Its protein product is CASSPSGVTEAFF.

V is TRBV10-3 and J is TRBJ1-2; 8 nucleotides agree with TRBD1. The CDR3 is made up of 15 amino acids. The germline V gene encodes CDR1 ENHRY and CDR2 SYGVKD. Unmatched junction bases numbered 7, after V lost 0 bases and J lost 7 bases. The CDR3 spells CAISESGGTGAGYTF. The CDR3 DNA is TGTGCCATCAGTGAGTCAGGAGGGACAGGAGCTGGCTACACCTTC.